This T cell receptor beta chain was found in a study of sequential checkpoint blockade in melanoma. This sample's treatment: randomized to nivolumab then ipilimumab (arm A) or the reverse (arm B). J gave up 6 bases and V 5 bases, and 7 bases lay outside the gene matches. The germline V gene has CDR1 LNHDA and CDR2 SQIVND (reference sequence). The CDR3 covers 15 residues. Here immunoSEQ multiplex PCR was the method, and the copy in TCRdb shows in-frame clones only, minus some. The data show 5,000 or so clones, approximately 72% seen once. This sequence joins TRBV19 and TRBJ2-3, with 11 nucleotides matching TRBD2. The specimen was CD8+ T cells sorted from blood (inferred from file names), collected from a patient given nivolumab and ipilimumab in sequence. The receptor's source is a human donor with melanoma. CDR3 residues: CASSATSGGTDTQYF. The CDR3 DNA reads TGTGCCAGTAGTGCCACTAGCGGGGGAACCGATACGCAGTATTTT.